The 6 T cell receptor beta chains in this list originate from one sample, sequenced in a study of blood T cells in healthy people across ages (dated by TCRdb to about 2015). Library preparation used 5' RACE. For sequencing, an Illumina HiSeq 2500 was employed. A second PCR of 7 to 11 cycles was run with a J-beta primer mix and a sample-barcoded 5' primer. Clones were called with MiXCR by TCRdb after fastp trimmed the public reads at Q25, and only in-frame beta chains were retained. Rows with one shared CDR3 protein collapse into an entry with the most common genes and DNA. Here the sample has over 450,000 distinct CDR3 sequences; 20% to 30% occur a single time. Around 10% of the sample comes from the top ten. These records were also assigned to another study, of T cells of mothers and their children.

The sequenced sample was blood. These receptors were obtained from a boy younger than 18 in good health.

In its sample, this clonotype was seen a few times. This chain uses TRBV5-8 with TRBJ1-5; 12 nucleotides line up with TRBD1. CDR3 length equals 15 residues. Looked up from germline, CDR1 is SGHTS and CDR2 is YDEGEE. V shed 3 bases, J shed 5 bases, and the junction held 3 bases outside the gene matches. This CDR3 is CASSSGQGAYQPQHF. CDR3 bases: TGTGCCAGCAGCTCGGGACAGGGGGCCTATCAGCCCCAGCATTTT.

The genes are TRBV7-9 and TRBJ1-1; 8 bases align to TRBD1. Germline V lookup: CDR1 SEHNR, CDR2 FQNEAQ (reference sequence). V was pared by 5 bases and J by 1 base, with 9 bases of the junction left unmatched. The CDR3 spans 16 residues. CDR3 in DNA: TGTGCCAGCAGCGCCAAGCGGACAGGGACGAACACTGAAGCTTTCTTT. This translates into CASSAKRTGTNTEAFF. Drawing the rest from reference TRBV7-9 and TRBJ1-1, the complete variable domain is DTGVSQNPRHKITKRGQNVTFRCDPISEHNRLYWYRQTLGQGPEFLTYFQNEAQLEKSRLLSDRFSAERPKGSFSTLEIQRTEQGDSAMYLCASSAKRTGTNTEAFFGQGTRLTVV.

The CDR3 nucleotides read TGTGCCAGCAGTGTCAACAGGAACACCGGGGAGCTGTTTTTT. This codes for CASSVNRNTGELFF. V usage is TRBV6-1 and J usage is TRBJ2-2, with D hard to call. Germline V CDR1 and CDR2: MNHNS, SASEGT. V was cut by 4 bases and J by 1 base, with 7 bases left in between. This CDR3 contains 14 residues.

The rearrangement uses TRBV5-1 and TRBJ2-5, with a weak D call TRBD2 (6 bases). Germline V gene data show CDR1 as SGHRS and CDR2 as YFSETQ. The CDR3 covers 15 residues. V lost 4 bases, J lost 1 base, and 14 bases lay in between. The CDR3 sequence is CASSEMAGPQETQYF. CDR3 bases: TGCGCCAGCAGCGAAATGGCGGGGCCCCAAGAGACCCAGTACTTC.

This chain uses TRBV29-1 with TRBJ2-7, with D possibly TRBD2 on 6 matching bases. CDR3 length: 13 residues. The germline CDR1 and CDR2 sequences are SQVTM and ANQGSEA. V lost 4 bases, J lost 0 bases, and 10 bases lay in between. The CDR3 DNA is TGCAGCGTTGTAGCGGAGACCTCCTACGAGCAGTACTTC. This encodes CSVVAETSYEQYF.

This chain joins TRBV11-1 and TRBJ2-1, with a possible D match to TRBD2 (6 bases). Trimming shortened V by 4 bases and J by 9 bases, and 16 bases separated the two germline ends. Germline V gene lookup returns CDR1 SGHAT and CDR2 FQDESV (reference sequence). The CDR3 contains 14 residues. CDR3 residues: CASSSSWGDREQFF. The CDR3 region has the DNA TGTGCCAGCAGCTCCTCATGGGGGGATCGTGAGCAGTTCTTC.